The T cell receptor (beta chain) under discussion was sequenced for a study of blood T cell repertoires in COVID-19. Study at large: The United States, Italy and Spain were the sources of the acute and convalescent COVID-19 samples. T cells, B-cell-depleted T cells, or PBMCs provided the cDNA or gDNA that served as material.

Clones were sequenced by immunoSEQ multiplex PCR, and TCRdb holds only the in-frame ones, with some missing. The sample lists 99,000 or so clones; over 75% were seen once. This clone showed up just once. This clonotype was sampled from a human donor in a cohort sampled during active COVID-19. Sequencing input: peripheral blood.

CDR3 loop: CASSLSPNTDTQYF. The DNA of the CDR3 is TGTGCCAGCAGTTTATCCCCTAACACAGATACGCAGTATTTT. The chain employs TRBV27 and TRBJ2-3; D unresolved. The CDR3 is made up of 14 amino acids. From germline, CDR1 is MNHEY and CDR2 SMNVEV (reference sequence). The germline V and J ends were trimmed by 0 bases and 2 bases, with 6 bases remaining between them.